The clone carrying this TCR beta chain was picked up a small number of times. Its antigen is currently unknown. This CDR3 contains 13 residues. Germline V gene lookup returns CDR1 MNHEY and CDR2 SVGEGT. V lost 0 bases, J lost 13 bases, and 14 bases lay in between. The data are from a study of T cells after yellow fever vaccination. Points from the study as a whole: The booster response re-showed most primary clones: 96% CD4, about 89% CD8. Researchers noted that a small share of clonotypes showed up in both CD4 and CD8 compartments.

5'RACE template switching generated TCR cDNA, adding a universal primer site and UMIs. Each CDR3 protein gets one entry after TCRdb re-called the 5' RACE reads with MiXCR. The sample holds some 600,000 distinct CDR3 sequences, approximately 16% seen once. Sample: PBMCs, taken 5 to 6 days after the first yellow fever vaccination. The gene calls are TRBV6-2 or TRBV6-3 and TRBJ2-3, with a possible D match to TRBD2 (6 bases). The TCR comes from a man younger than 35 who received the YFV17D yellow fever vaccine. CDR3 nucleotide sequence: TGTGCCAGCAGTTACTCGGCGGAGACTAGAGAGTATTTT. Translating it yields CASSYSAETREYF.